Following are 25 T cell receptor beta chains from one sample sequenced in a study of blood T cell repertoires in COVID-19. Using immunoSEQ multiplex PCR, the repertoire was profiled, and TCRdb retains in-frame clones only, with some absent. The sample gives over 300,000 clones, around four fifths of which show up once; around 1.2% is in the top ten. The sample taken for sequencing was peripheral blood. The receptors stem from a woman in her 50s with acute or convalescent COVID-19.

The chain joins TRBV5-1 to TRBJ2-2, with D possibly TRBD1 on 5 matching bases. With 1 base removed from V and 1 base from J, the gap between germline ends came to 17 bases. Germline assignment: CDR1 SGHRS and CDR2 YFSETQ. The CDR3 runs 18 residues. DNA for the CDR3: TGCGCCAGCAGCTTGAACCAGGACATTGAGCTGAACACCGGGGAGCTGTTTTTT. Translating it yields CASSLNQDIELNTGELFF. Full variable domain (remainder filled in from reference TRBV5-1 and TRBJ2-2): KAGVTQTPRYLIKTRGQQVTLSCSPISGHRSVSWYQQTPGQGLQFLFEYFSETQRNKGNFPGRFSGRQFSNSRSEMNVSTLELGDSALYLCASSLNQDIELNTGELFFGEGSRLTVL.

V and J are TRBV4-2 and TRBJ1-1, with D possibly being TRBD1 (6 bases). Germline V gene data show CDR1 as LGHNA and CDR2 as YNFKEQ. This CDR3 has 15 amino acids. Between the trimmed V and J ends, which lost 0 bases and 2 bases, there was a span of 10 bases. CDR3 protein: CASSQEGGSNTEAFF. The CDR3 DNA sequence: TGTGCCAGCAGCCAAGAAGGGGGATCCAACACTGAAGCTTTCTTT.

The chain carries TRBV7-9 and TRBJ2-3; D perhaps matches TRBD2 (5 bases). CDR1 and CDR2 (germline): SEHNR, FQNEAQ (reference sequence). The CDR3 runs to 12 residues. Trimming removed 7 bases from V and 6 bases from J, with 11 bases in between. CDR3 sequence: CASNSSGDTQYF. CDR3 nucleotide sequence: TGTGCCAGCAACTCCTCGGGGGATACGCAGTATTTT.

Only one count was recorded for this clone. The J gene is TRBJ2-3, the V gene TRBV20-1; TRBD2 is a possible D gene (6 bases). CDR1 and CDR2 from the germline V gene are DFQATT and SNEGSKA (reference sequence). This CDR3 region has 11 residues. V was trimmed by 6 bases and J by 11 bases, leaving 15 bases between them. CDR3 DNA: TGCAGTGCGACCAGCCGGGGGTGGCAGTATTTT. Amino acid sequence: CSATSRGWQYF.

This chain joins TRBV7-2 and TRBJ2-5; D is perhaps TRBD2 (7 bases). Germline CDR1 is SGHTA and CDR2 is FQGNSA. This CDR3 spans 16 amino acids. V was shortened by 2 bases and J by 2 bases, with 15 bases between the two germline ends. The DNA for the CDR3 is TGTGCCAGCAGCTTATTGGGGGGGCTACTACAAGAGACCCAGTACTTC. Translating gives CASSLLGGLLQETQYF.

The rearrangement joins TRBV13 to TRBJ2-7; a weak D match, TRBD2 (5 bases). Trimming left V 5 bases short and J 7 bases short, with 21 bases between. This CDR3 has 15 residues. Germline lookup yields CDR1 PRHDT and CDR2 FYEKMQ (reference sequence). The CDR3, as DNA: TGTGCCAGCAGCCTCCTGGTAGGGCCACGAGGGGAGCAGTACTTC. Translation: CASSLLVGPRGEQYF.

This clone has just a few counts. The chain recombines TRBV20-1 with TRBJ2-7, with D tentatively TRBD1 (6 bases). Deletions cut 5 bases from V and 5 bases from J, with 10 bases between. The germline CDR1 and CDR2 sequences are DFQATT and SNEGSKA (reference sequence). The CDR3 length is 11 residues. The CDR3 here is CSAQGIDEQYF. The DNA for the CDR3 is TGCAGTGCTCAGGGGATAGACGAGCAGTACTTC.

This clone was seen a single time. The chain recombines TRBV10-3 with TRBJ2-5; a weak D match, TRBD2 (6 bases). The germline V gene encodes CDR1 ENHRY and CDR2 SYGVKD. The CDR3 has 12 amino acids. Trimming took 2 bases from V and 5 from J, leaving 6 bases between them. The CDR3 nucleotides read TGTGCCATCAGTGAGGGAGGGGAGACCCAGTACTTC. Residues: CAISEGGETQYF.

This clone was detected a few times. This sequence joins TRBV4-1 and TRBJ2-4; D possibly corresponds to TRBD1 (5 bases). The germline V gene has CDR1 MGHRA and CDR2 YSYEKL. V lost 0 bases, J lost 3 bases, and 18 bases lay in between. The CDR3 runs 18 residues. CDR3 in amino acids: CASSQDIGARNGKNIQYF. The DNA for the CDR3 is TGCGCCAGCAGCCAAGACATAGGGGCCAGGAACGGCAAAAACATTCAGTACTTC.

The chain carries TRBV24-1 and TRBJ2-1; 9 nucleotides align to TRBD1. Germline V gene data show CDR1 as KGHDR and CDR2 as SFDVKD. J lost 5 bases, V lost 4 bases, and 8 bases had no gene match. There are 16 residues in the CDR3. CDR3 nucleotide sequence: TGTGCCACCAGTGACCCTAAGACAGGGGGGAACAATGAGCAGTTCTTC. This gives the protein CATSDPKTGGNNEQFF.

This clone was found a few times. V gene TRBV4-2 combines with J gene TRBJ2-5; TRBD1 is a possible D gene (6 bases). CDR3 length: 14 residues. CDR1 LGHNA and CDR2 YNFKEQ come from the germline V gene. V lost 4 bases, J lost 4 bases, and 13 bases lay in between. The CDR3 DNA is TGTGCCAGCAGCCTTGGACAGCCACGAGAGACCCAGTACTTC. Its protein is CASSLGQPRETQYF.

The CDR3: CAISGGGYNEQFF. The DNA for the CDR3 is TGTGCCATCAGTGGAGGCGGATACAATGAGCAGTTCTTC. The genes are TRBV10-3 and TRBJ2-1; unclear D gene. Germline V gives CDR1 ENHRY, CDR2 SYGVKD. V shed 4 bases and J shed 4 bases, with 8 bases lying between them. The CDR3 has 13 amino acids.

V usage is TRBV3-1 (or the pseudogene TRBV3-2) and J usage is TRBJ1-2, with D possibly being TRBD1 (6 bases). CDR3 length: 14 amino acids. Germline-derived CDR1 and CDR2 are LGHDT and YNNKEL (reference sequence). Between the trimmed V and J ends, which lost 4 bases and 6 bases, there was a span of 15 bases. CDR3 residues: CASSPQGNWDGYTF. CDR3 sequence (DNA): TGTGCCAGCAGCCCACAGGGAAATTGGGATGGCTACACCTTC.

The chain employs TRBV6-5 and TRBJ1-5; the D gene is possibly TRBD1 (6 bases). The CDR3 is made up of 15 amino acids. Trimming cost V 4 bases and J 0 bases, with 10 bases left between them. Per germline, CDR1 MNHEY and CDR2 SVGAGI. CDR3 amino acids: CASSSTGYSNQPQHF. For the CDR3, the DNA is TGTGCCAGCAGTTCAACAGGGTATAGCAATCAGCCCCAGCATTTT.

The CDR3 loop reads CASSLAGTANTEAFF. The CDR3 DNA is TGCGCCAGCAGCTTGGCCGGGACAGCAAACACTGAAGCTTTCTTT. The V and J genes are TRBV5-1 and TRBJ1-1; TRBD1 matches 7 bases. CDR3 size: 15 residues. Germline-derived CDR1 and CDR2 are SGHRS and YFSETQ. Trimming removed 0 bases from V and 2 bases from J; junction bases left unmatched: 4. The full variable domain, rest sourced from reference TRBV5-1 and TRBJ1-1, is KAGVTQTPRYLIKTRGQQVTLSCSPISGHRSVSWYQQTPGQGLQFLFEYFSETQRNKGNFPGRFSGRQFSNSRSEMNVSTLELGDSALYLCASSLAGTANTEAFFGQGTRLTVV.

This rearrangement joins TRBV5-1 to TRBJ1-1, with TRBD1 matching over 8 bases. Germline V lookup: CDR1 SGHRS, CDR2 YFSETQ. This CDR3 region has 16 residues. V gave up 3 bases and J gave up 3 bases; unmatched junction bases: 10. The CDR3 loop is CASSWQGASSDTEAFF. The CDR3 DNA follows: TGCGCCAGCAGCTGGCAGGGGGCAAGTTCGGACACTGAAGCTTTCTTT.

V usage is TRBV24-1 and J usage is TRBJ2-5; the match to TRBD1 covers 7 bases. This CDR3 has 15 residues. Losses at the gene ends were 2 bases for V and 5 bases for J; bases not matched to a gene: 7. The V gene's germline CDR1 is KGHDR and CDR2 SFDVKD. CDR3 sequence reads: CATSDSEGAGETQYF. DNA of the CDR3: TGTGCCACCAGTGATTCAGAGGGGGCGGGTGAGACCCAGTACTTC.

The chain combines TRBV27 with TRBJ2-1; D might be TRBD1 (6 bases). The germline V gene encodes CDR1 MNHEY and CDR2 SMNVEV (reference sequence). The CDR3 has 11 residues. Trimming removed 8 bases at V and 4 bases at J, with 6 bases between. CDR3 coding DNA: TGTGCCAGCGGACAGTACAATGAGCAGTTCTTC. This translates into CASGQYNEQFF.

The chain recombines TRBV7-9 with TRBJ1-4; D call uncertain. The germline V and J ends were trimmed by 4 bases and 8 bases, with 17 bases remaining between them. Germline CDR1 SEHNR, CDR2 FQNEAQ (reference sequence). The CDR3 loop spans 15 amino acids. CDR3 nucleotide sequence: TGTGCCAGCAGCTCATCCGGACTGGTAGGCGAAAAACTGTTTTTT. Translating gives CASSSSGLVGEKLFF.

The rearrangement links TRBV6-4 to TRBJ2-1, with a tentative D call TRBD2 (6 bases). Trimming left V 8 bases short and J 5 bases short, with 19 bases between. CDR1 is MRHNA and CDR2 is SNTAGT in the germline V gene. The CDR3 runs 15 residues. CDR3 protein: CASPRRGNYDNEQFF. For the CDR3, the DNA is TGTGCCAGCCCGCGCCGCGGGAACTACGACAATGAGCAGTTCTTC.

V and J are TRBV5-6 and TRBJ1-2; tentative D call: TRBD1 (6 bases). V lost 0 bases and J lost 7, with 16 bases in between. The CDR3 is made up of 15 amino acids. From germline, CDR1 is SGHDT and CDR2 YYEEEE. CDR3 residues: CASSLARQGRFGYTF. The CDR3 DNA sequence: TGTGCCAGCAGCTTGGCGAGGCAGGGGAGATTTGGCTACACCTTC.

The chain recombines TRBV18 with TRBJ2-7, with 10 nucleotides matching TRBD1. CDR1 and CDR2 from the germline V gene are KGHSH and LQKENI. The V gene end was trimmed by 0 bases and the J gene end by 5 bases; junction bases not matched to a gene: 4. The CDR3 consists of 15 residues. The CDR3 DNA reads as TGTGCCAGCTCACCACCTGGGACAGGGGTCCACGAGCAGTACTTC. Protein: CASSPPGTGVHEQYF.

This clone was seen a handful of times. The chain recombines TRBV5-4 with TRBJ1-1; no definite D call. This CDR3 contains 13 residues. Trimming removed 5 bases from V and 2 bases from J, with 10 bases in between. Germline V CDR1 and CDR2: SGHNT, YYREEE (reference sequence). CDR3 amino acids: CASRADFNTEAFF. In nucleotides, the CDR3 is TGTGCCAGCAGGGCGGATTTCAACACTGAAGCTTTCTTT.

This chain connects TRBV28 to TRBJ1-2; possible D gene TRBD1, 5 bases. The CDR3 length is 12 residues. Trimming pared 8 bases from V and 2 bases from J, leaving 9 bases between. Germline V gene data show CDR1 as MDHEN and CDR2 as SYDVKM. CDR3 coding DNA: TGTGCCAGCGGCGGGGGGAACTATGGCTACACCTTC. Protein sequence: CASGGGNYGYTF.

The chain recombines TRBV4-2 with TRBJ1-2, with D possibly TRBD1 on 6 matching bases. Trimming removed 3 bases from V and 6 bases from J, with 17 bases in between. Germline V gene lookup returns CDR1 LGHNA and CDR2 YNFKEQ. There are 15 residues in the CDR3. CDR3 sequence (DNA): TGTGCCAGCAGCCAGGAAGGGGGAATCGTCGATGGCTACACCTTC. Its protein is CASSQEGGIVDGYTF.